The TCR beta chain under discussion was sequenced for a study of regulatory T cells in long-lasting Graves disease. Study-wide background: Prior antithyroid drug treatment in newly diagnosed Graves' patients lasted under 3 months.

This clonotype was counted a few times. Specified time point: newly diagnosed GD, antithyroid drugs for less than 3 months. Isolated PBMC RNA provided the starting material for the TCR library. CDR3 regions were amplified by Arm-PCR using iRepertoire HTBI primers to build TCR beta libraries. MiXCR, run by TCRdb on the multiplex PCR reads, gives a single entry per CDR3 protein. Altogether 400,000 to 550,000 distinct CDR3 sequences are present, about 15% being singletons, with the ten largest covering 16%. The sample was also reused in another study, on T cells in Graves' hyperthyroidism and ophthalmopathy.

The sequencing used peripheral blood mononuclear cells (PBMCs), collected at new diagnosis, from a patient treated with antithyroid drugs. This receptor was taken from a woman in her twenties or thirties with Graves disease.

The CDR3 DNA reads TGTGCCAGTAGTATCCCTCCGGGACAGGGAGGCTCTGGGGCCAACGTCCTGACTTTC. Translated, it gives CASSIPPGQGGSGANVLTF. The chain joins TRBV19 to TRBJ2-6; 9 bases are a match to TRBD1. The trim removed 3 bases at V and 0 bases at J, leaving 9 bases unmatched. This CDR3 is 19 amino acids long. CDR1 is LNHDA and CDR2 is SQIVND in the germline V gene (reference sequence).